This T cell receptor (beta chain) is drawn from a study of OX40 agonist ivuxolimab in advanced cancers. Overall study context: The study enrolled dose-escalation patients with hepatocellular carcinoma, melanoma, renal cell or head and neck cancer. Antecedent anti-PD-1, anti-PD-L1 or anti-CTLA-4 therapy was permissible, with 35% to 40% having received some.

Regarding the study as a whole: Low normalized T-cell clonal expansion was also seen in some nonresponders. Antigen specificity of clonally expanded peripheral T cells was not established.

The repertoire was sequenced with immunoSEQ multiplex PCR; TCRdb's copy has only in-frame clones and lacks some. The sample consists of 55,000 to 80,000 clones, approximately 90% of them appearing once. With regard to this clone: What it binds is unknown.

The CDR3 is made up of 16 amino acids. V was clipped by 2 bases and J by 2 bases; unmatched bases: 2. This chain links TRBV5-3 with TRBJ2-3; 13 bases match TRBD2. Being an ORF, TRBV5-3 has a function that is uncertain. The TCR originated in an adult with an advanced solid tumor such as melanoma, head and neck, liver or kidney cancer. Source: CD4+ or CD8+ T cells sorted from blood, taken in a trial of the OX40 agonist ivuxolimab. The CDR3 sequence is CARSFTSGGATDTQYF. The CDR3 nucleotides are TGTGCCAGAAGCTTCACTAGCGGGGGGGCCACAGATACGCAGTATTTT.